This TCR beta chain was recorded in a study of CD8+CD57+ T cells in acquired aplastic anemia. The wider study: Sorted CD4+ and CD8+ cells yielded DNA averaging approximately 3.5 ug.

V shed 6 bases, J shed 8 bases, and the junction held 4 bases outside the gene matches. Germline V gene data show CDR1 as SNHLY and CDR2 as FYNNEI. CDR3 length: 13 amino acids. TCR beta VDJ combinations and CDR3 sequences were profiled from genomic DNA. TCRdb re-derived calls from the reads in MiXCR, one entry per CDR3 protein. There are 200,000 to 250,000 distinct CDR3 sequences in the sample; 30% to 35% occur only once, and 1.1% lies in the top ten. This receptor was obtained from a human donor in good health, serving as a control. The V and J genes are TRBV2 and TRBJ1-1, with 12 bases identical to TRBD1. Source material: sorted CD4+, CD8+, or CD8+CD57+ T cells (not recorded which) from PBMCs. The DNA for the CDR3 is TGTGCCAGCAGGGCGGGGACAGGGGGCGAAGCTTTCTTT. Its protein product is CASRAGTGGEAFF.